This TCR beta chain appears in the sequencing data of a study of CD8+ T cells in alopecia areata. The treatment here: oral pan-JAK inhibitor, 5-10 mg twice daily. The V gene lost 5 bases and the J gene lost 7 bases, with 17 bases spanning the gap. Germline V gene sequence: CDR1 MNHEY, CDR2 SMNVEV (reference sequence). The CDR3 has 14 amino acids. Investigators isolated RNA and reverse transcribed it into cDNA to act as the sequencing template. Assay used: immunoSEQ multiplex PCR; TCRdb lists only in-frame clones, some missing. This sample carries approximately 180,000 clones, under 80% of them seen once, and the ten largest clones take about 1.3%.

V usage is TRBV27 and J usage is TRBJ2-5, with a possible D match to TRBD2 (6 bases). This TCR came from a human donor with alopecia areata. Sequenced here: CD4+ T cells sorted from blood, sampled between weeks 49 and 50, from a patient treated with tofacitinib. The CDR3 DNA is TGTGCCAGCAGTGTCACTAGCTTCCAGGGGACCCAGTACTTC. This codes for CASSVTSFQGTQYF.